The 27 T cell receptor beta chains below all came from one sample that was sequenced in a study of early T cells in non-severe SARS-CoV-2 infection. MiXCR, applied by TCRdb to the 5' RACE reads, yields one record per CDR3 protein. Here the sample spans some 56,000 distinct CDR3 sequences, roughly a tenth being singletons. Sequences were obtained from whole blood. These receptors were collected from an adult who was a healthcare worker with PCR-confirmed SARS-CoV-2 infection or an uninfected control (not recorded which).

This clonotype has a count of ten or more. This rearrangement joins TRBV6-5 to TRBJ2-1; TRBD2 aligns across 8 bases. This CDR3 is 13 amino acids long. V trimming: 6 bases; J trimming: 15 bases; junction bases outside the gene matches: 13. From germline, CDR1 is MNHEY and CDR2 SVGAGI. CDR3 protein: CASRATGLVNWFF. The CDR3 DNA sequence: TGTGCCAGCAGAGCGACGGGACTAGTGAATTGGTTCTTC.

This clonotype was seen at least ten times. The chain employs TRBV19 and TRBJ2-1; 11 nucleotides align to TRBD2. The CDR3 has 15 amino acids. V was clipped by 5 bases and J by 7 bases; unmatched bases: 7. From germline, CDR1 is LNHDA and CDR2 SQIVND (reference sequence). As DNA, the CDR3 is TGTGCCAGTAGTTCACTAGCGGGAGTTCGTAATGAGCAGTTCTTC. Protein sequence: CASSSLAGVRNEQFF.

This clonotype was observed at least ten times. J is TRBJ1-1 and V is TRBV12-3 or TRBV12-4; D remains ambiguous. The CDR3 extends over 13 amino acids. The V gene lost 2 bases and the J gene lost 6 bases, with 10 bases spanning the gap. CDR3 DNA sequence: TGTGCCAGCAGTTTAATGGGATTCGCTGAAGCTTTCTTT. Residues: CASSLMGFAEAFF.

In this sample, this clonotype turned up many times. The chain employs TRBV2 and TRBJ1-1; TRBD1 might be the D (6 bases). There are 13 residues in the CDR3. Germline CDR1 SNHLY, CDR2 FYNNEI. The V end was cut by 4 bases, the J end by 0 bases, with 6 bases between. The CDR3 nucleotides are TGTGCCAGCAGTGGACAGGTGAACACTGAAGCTTTCTTT. Its protein is CASSGQVNTEAFF.

The V call is TRBV12-3 or TRBV12-4, the J call TRBJ1-3; D gene ambiguous. The CDR3 has 15 residues. Trimming left V 3 bases short and J 2 bases short, with 11 bases between. This chain's CDR3 is CASSFSGLPGNTIYF. The CDR3 nucleotides are TGTGCCAGCAGTTTCTCCGGGCTCCCTGGAAACACCATATATTTT.

This clonotype was detected ten times or more. The J gene is TRBJ1-1, the V gene TRBV5-1; D is possibly TRBD1 (5 bases). This CDR3 region has 13 residues. Germline CDR1 reads SGHRS; CDR2 reads YFSETQ. Trimming removed 3 bases from V and 6 bases from J, with 12 bases in between. The CDR3 sequence is CASSSAGRSEAFF. The CDR3 DNA sequence: TGCGCCAGCAGCTCAGCAGGGCGGTCTGAAGCTTTCTTT. Complete variable domain (other parts from reference TRBV5-1 and TRBJ1-1): KAGVTQTPRYLIKTRGQQVTLSCSPISGHRSVSWYQQTPGQGLQFLFEYFSETQRNKGNFPGRFSGRQFSNSRSEMNVSTLELGDSALYLCASSSAGRSEAFFGQGTRLTVV.

This sequence joins TRBV18 and TRBJ2-1, with TRBD1 matching 8 bases. With 3 bases clipped from V and 4 bases from J, the junction kept 5 bases outside the gene matches. The CDR3 covers 15 residues. Germline CDR1 KGHSH, CDR2 LQKENI. The CDR3: CASSPSDRVYNEQFF. CDR3 sequence (DNA): TGTGCCAGCTCACCTTCGGACAGGGTTTACAATGAGCAGTTCTTC.

This clonotype was observed at least ten times. The V call is TRBV6-6, the J call TRBJ1-5; 11 bases are a match to TRBD1. V shed 6 bases and J 4 bases; nucleotides not matched to a gene: 8. This CDR3 comprises 16 residues. Germline CDR1 reads MNHNY; CDR2 reads SVGAGI (reference sequence). The CDR3 DNA reads as TGTGCCAGCAGCAGACTGGGGACAGGGGGAAATCAGCCCCAGCATTTT. Translating it yields CASSRLGTGGNQPQHF.

The rearrangement links TRBV15 to TRBJ2-7; D might be TRBD2 (6 bases). This CDR3 has 12 amino acids. Germline V gene sequence: CDR1 LNHNV, CDR2 YYDKDF (reference sequence). Trimming left V 2 bases short and J 12 bases short, with 14 bases between. The CDR3 region has the DNA TGTGCCACCAGCAGATTATTGGGGAGGCCGTACTTC. Translation gives CATSRLLGRPYF.

This clonotype was counted between two and nine times. This chain joins TRBV12-3 or TRBV12-4 and TRBJ2-2; D is unresolved. The CDR3 spans 13 residues. Between the trimmed V and J ends, which lost 5 bases and 5 bases, there was a span of 9 bases. CDR3 in DNA: TGTGCCAGCAGTAGTTCTAGAACCGGGGAGCTGTTTTTT. Its protein product is CASSSSRTGELFF.

This chain connects TRBV18 to TRBJ1-2, with 10 bases lining up with TRBD1. The CDR3 consists of 13 residues. Germline CDR1 reads KGHSH; CDR2 reads LQKENI. After removal of 8 bases from V and 8 bases from J, the junction contained 8 bases not matched to a gene. CDR3 protein: CASKTGGAWGYTF. In DNA form, the CDR3 reads TGTGCCAGCAAGACAGGGGGCGCATGGGGCTACACCTTC.

Within the sample, this clonotype is medium-sized. The rearrangement links TRBV5-5 to TRBJ2-3; 9 nucleotides match TRBD2. Per germline, CDR1 SGHKS and CDR2 YYEKEE (reference sequence). V lost 2 bases to trimming and J lost 4 bases; unmatched junction nucleotides: 5. CDR3 size: 15 residues. The CDR3 sequence is CASSFQREVADTQYF. In DNA, the CDR3 is TGTGCCAGCAGCTTCCAGCGGGAGGTTGCAGATACGCAGTATTTT.

This clonotype was detected only a few times. The chain links TRBV4-3 to TRBJ2-1; 7 nucleotides align to TRBD2. The V gene end was trimmed by 4 bases and the J gene end by 5 bases; junction bases not matched to a gene: 17. This CDR3 contains 18 residues. Looked up from germline, CDR1 is LGHNA and CDR2 is YSLEER. CDR3 region: CASSPRAPTSRYDNEQFF. The DNA of the CDR3 is TGCGCCAGCAGCCCCCGGGCCCCGACTAGCAGATATGACAATGAGCAGTTCTTC.

This clonotype was detected ten times or more. The rearrangement uses TRBV5-1 and TRBJ2-7; D is unresolved. Germline V gene lookup returns CDR1 SGHRS and CDR2 YFSETQ. V lost 0 bases, J lost 1 base, and 5 bases lay in between. The CDR3 covers 13 residues. The CDR3 DNA follows: TGCGCCAGCAGCTTGGATCCTTCCTACGAGCAGTACTTC. Protein sequence: CASSLDPSYEQYF. The full variable domain, rest sourced from reference TRBV5-1 and TRBJ2-7, is KAGVTQTPRYLIKTRGQQVTLSCSPISGHRSVSWYQQTPGQGLQFLFEYFSETQRNKGNFPGRFSGRQFSNSRSEMNVSTLELGDSALYLCASSLDPSYEQYFGPGTRLTVT.

A few counts support this clonotype. The chain joins TRBV2 to TRBJ2-5; a possible D gene is TRBD1 (6 bases). Looked up from germline, CDR1 is SNHLY and CDR2 is FYNNEI. Trimming left V 8 bases short and J 0 bases short, with 7 bases between. The CDR3 length is 12 residues. CDR3 region: CASRDNQETQYF. The CDR3, as DNA: TGTGCCAGCCGGGACAACCAAGAGACCCAGTACTTC.

This clonotype turned up a few times. One end of the junction is discordant with germline, which a read error may explain. The V gene is TRBV7-7, the J gene TRBJ2-3, with a weak D call TRBD2 (6 bases). CDR3 length: 14 residues. Germline V gene data show CDR1 as SSHAT and CDR2 as FNYEAQ (reference sequence). The CDR3 protein is CASSLRGDTDTQYF. The CDR3, as DNA: TGTGCTAGCAGCTTACGCGGGGACACAGATACGCAGTATTTT.

About this clonotype itself: This may arise from a read error, as a much more abundant clone is one base away. V usage is TRBV11-2 and J usage is TRBJ2-1; the D is unclear. Trimming took off 4 bases at V and 8 bases at J, with 12 bases between the two ends. The CDR3 contains 13 residues. CDR1 SGHAT and CDR2 FQNNGV come from the germline V gene. The CDR3 DNA sequence: TGTGCCAGCAGCTCGACGGACCTCTATGAGCAGTTCTTC. It codes for CASSSTDLYEQFF.

The chain employs TRBV7-3 and TRBJ2-1; 8 bases are shared with TRBD2. The CDR3 covers 18 residues. Germline V gives CDR1 SGHTA, CDR2 FQGTGA. V was pared by 1 base and J by 1 base, with 9 bases of the junction left unmatched. The DNA of the CDR3 is TGTGCCAGCAGCTTAAGGGATGGGGGACTAGGTTCCTACAATGAGCAGTTCTTC. Translation: CASSLRDGGLGSYNEQFF.

The chain couples TRBV6-2 or TRBV6-3 to TRBJ2-1; perhaps TRBD2 as D (5 bases). Germline lookup yields CDR1 MNHEY and CDR2 SVGEGT. Trimming removed 7 bases at V and 3 bases at J, with 31 bases between. This CDR3 has 20 residues. Here the CDR3 DNA reads TGTGCCAGCACTATCATGGATAGGACTCGGGCTGGCGCGGTCTACAATGAGCAGTTCTTC. Protein product: CASTIMDRTRAGAVYNEQFF.

This clonotype was seen at least ten times. The chain is built from TRBV27 and TRBJ1-2, with D possibly TRBD1 on 6 matching bases. In germline, CDR1 is MNHEY, CDR2 SMNVEV (reference sequence). This CDR3 contains 15 residues. Trimming removed 0 bases from V and 6 bases from J, with 14 bases in between. The CDR3 DNA is TGTGCCAGCAGTTTATCGCGTGGGGGCGCGGATGGCTACACCTTC. This sequence encodes CASSLSRGGADGYTF.

This clonotype appeared a few times. The chain joins TRBV20-1 to TRBJ2-3; the D gene could be TRBD1 or TRBD2 (6 bases each). This CDR3 region has 14 residues. The germline CDR1 and CDR2 sequences are DFQATT and SNEGSKA (reference sequence). V dropped 1 base and J dropped 0 bases, with 8 bases sitting between them. The CDR3 DNA is TGCAGTGCTAGAGCGGGGGCTAGCACAGATACGCAGTATTTT. As protein: CSARAGASTDTQYF.

This clonotype appeared many times. This chain uses TRBV20-1 with TRBJ2-7, with TRBD2 identical over 7 bases. The CDR3 extends over 16 amino acids. V trimming: 4 bases; J trimming: 2 bases; junction bases outside the gene matches: 14. The germline V gene encodes CDR1 DFQATT and CDR2 SNEGSKA (reference sequence). For the CDR3, the DNA is TGCAGTGCTAACTCCGCTCTCGAGGGAGGGGCCTACGAGCAGTACTTC. Translation: CSANSALEGGAYEQYF.

This clonotype came up a few times. J is TRBJ2-4 and V is TRBV4-3; D is perhaps TRBD1 (5 bases). V was clipped by 0 bases and J by 4 bases, with 13 bases between them. CDR1 LGHNA and CDR2 YSLEER come from the germline V gene. The CDR3 length is 16 residues. CDR3 sequence (DNA): TGCGCCAGCAGCCAAGAGTGGCTCGCAGGGAAAAACATTCAGTACTTC. It yields the protein CASSQEWLAGKNIQYF.

This clonotype was observed at least ten times. This rearrangement joins TRBV29-1 to TRBJ2-1; D call uncertain. The ends were cut back, 3 bases at V and 5 bases at J, with 5 bases in the middle. Per the germline V gene, CDR1 is SQVTM and CDR2 is ANQGSEA. This CDR3 spans 11 amino acids. The CDR3 spells CSVDTDNEQFF. In nucleotides, the CDR3 is TGCAGCGTTGATACAGACAATGAGCAGTTCTTC.

There are a few counts of this clonotype. V and J are TRBV7-8 and TRBJ2-7; 8 positions agree with TRBD2. The germline V gene has CDR1 SGHVS and CDR2 FQNEAQ. V trimming: 0 bases; J trimming: 6 bases; junction bases outside the gene matches: 4. CDR3 length equals 14 residues. For the CDR3, the DNA is TGTGCCAGCAGCTTAGCCAGCGGGAGAACCGAGCAGTACTTC. It is translated as CASSLASGRTEQYF.

At least ten counts were recorded for this clonotype. The chain joins TRBV9 to TRBJ1-2; D gene ambiguous. CDR3 size: 13 residues. V dropped 3 bases and J dropped 6 bases, with 12 bases sitting between them. The germline gives CDR1 SGDLS, CDR2 YYNGEE. CDR3 region: CASSAGEGHGYTF. The CDR3 DNA follows: TGTGCCAGCAGCGCAGGAGAAGGCCATGGCTACACCTTC.

This clonotype was found a few times. The CDR3 spells CASRLSAGELFF. The CDR3 DNA reads TGCGCCAGCAGGTTGTCAGCCGGGGAGCTGTTTTTT. V gene TRBV10-2 combines with J gene TRBJ2-2; no clear D. V dropped 6 bases and J dropped 6 bases, with 8 bases sitting between them. The germline V gene has CDR1 WSHSY and CDR2 SAAADI. This CDR3 spans 12 amino acids.